The clone carrying this T cell receptor beta chain has at least ten counts. Its antigen is undetermined. Clinicians diagnosed patients from clinical symptoms, serum thyroxine and TRAb, thyroid ultrasound and orbital computed tomography. Fresh peripheral blood, 8 to 10 ml, was the source of the PBMCs. RNA transcripts gave rise to amplified TCR beta CDR3 regions. First-round RT-PCR targeting the TCR CDR3 was performed with the HTBI primer set. TCRdb ran MiXCR on the multiplex PCR reads and lists one entry per CDR3 protein. This table holds about 250,000 distinct CDR3 sequences, over 20% found once. The record originates from a study of T cells in Graves' hyperthyroidism and ophthalmopathy. Study conclusions and caveats: Among thyroid clonotypes expanded above 0.001, most also appeared in blood.

Germline V gives CDR1 SNHLY, CDR2 FYNNEI. The ends were cut back, 5 bases at V and 7 bases at J, with 6 bases in the middle. This CDR3 contains 11 residues. This sequence was found in a woman in her 40s with Graves' ophthalmopathy. Sequences were obtained from blood. The J gene is TRBJ1-5, the V gene TRBV2; D is uncertain. The CDR3 protein is CASSLDQPQHF. As DNA, the CDR3 is TGTGCCAGCAGTCTAGACCAGCCCCAGCATTTT.